One and the same sample provided the 5 T cell receptor beta chains below, sequenced in a study of cytomegalovirus exposure and HLA in healthy donors. PCR employed 60 Vbeta and 13 Jbeta primers. Only in-frame clones appear in the TCRdb table, and some are missing; sequencing was by immunoSEQ multiplex PCR. The table lists 200,000 or so clones. The sample comprised PBMCs. The receptors were gathered from a girl aged 2 to 10 in good health and CMV-seropositive.

In nucleotides, the CDR3 is TGTGCCAGCAGCCCGGTACGGAACACCGGGGAGCTGTTTTTT. Protein product: CASSPVRNTGELFF. V is TRBV7-3 and J is TRBJ2-2; D is unclear. This CDR3 is built from 14 residues. Germline V gives CDR1 SGHTA, CDR2 FQGTGA. Between the trimmed V and J ends, which lost 5 bases and 1 base, there was a span of 8 bases.

The rearrangement links TRBV2 to TRBJ2-7; D is perhaps TRBD2 (5 bases). The CDR3 runs to 12 residues. V dropped 7 bases and J dropped 3 bases, with 10 bases sitting between them. Per germline, CDR1 SNHLY and CDR2 FYNNEI. The CDR3 region is CASNREGYEQYF. CDR3 nucleotides: TGTGCCAGCAATAGAGAGGGCTACGAGCAGTACTTC.

V and J are TRBV5-6 and TRBJ1-2; D perhaps matches TRBD1 (6 bases). The germline V gene encodes CDR1 SGHDT and CDR2 YYEEEE. V lost 0 bases and J 6 bases, leaving 18 bases between the germline ends. The length of the CDR3 is 16 residues. The CDR3 sequence: CASSLGTGWATNGYTF. DNA of the CDR3: TGTGCCAGCAGCTTGGGTACAGGGTGGGCAACTAATGGCTACACCTTC. Combining the CDR3 with reference TRBV5-6 and TRBJ1-2 gives the whole variable domain DAGVTQSPTHLIKTRGQQVTLRCSPKSGHDTVSWYQQALGQGPQFIFQYYEEEERQRGNFPDRFSGHQFPNYSSELNVNALLLGDSALYLCASSLGTGWATNGYTFGSGTRLTVV.

The V and J genes are TRBV27 and TRBJ1-2; tentative D call: TRBD1 (5 bases). The CDR3 is made up of 15 amino acids. The germline V gene has CDR1 MNHEY and CDR2 SMNVEV (reference sequence). Deletions cut 0 bases from V and 6 bases from J, with 14 bases between. DNA of the CDR3: TGTGCCAGCAGTTTATCATTCAGGGTTACCCATGGCTACACCTTC. It yields the protein CASSLSFRVTHGYTF.

This sequence joins TRBV27 and TRBJ2-3; D is perhaps TRBD1 (6 bases). The V end lost 2 bases, the J end lost 0 bases, and 6 bases lay between the germline ends. In germline, CDR1 is MNHEY, CDR2 SMNVEV (reference sequence). There are 14 residues in the CDR3. The CDR3 loop reads CASSLRGSTDTQYF. The CDR3 DNA follows: TGTGCCAGCAGTTTAAGGGGGAGCACAGATACGCAGTATTTT.